This paragraph covers one T cell receptor (beta chain) sequence. This CDR3 is 15 amino acids long. V dropped 7 bases and J dropped 3; count of bases not matched to a gene: 10. Germline CDR1 reads MNHNS; CDR2 reads SASEGT. The sample originates from a study of ipilimumab plus nivolumab after autologous stem cell transplantation. This table comes from immunoSEQ multiplex PCR, and its TCRdb copy is limited to in-frame clones, with some not included. The sample gives fewer than 85,000 clones, nearly 85% of which show up once; roughly 2% is in the top ten. This sequence was found in a male donor with diffuse large B-cell lymphoma. J is TRBJ2-5 and V is TRBV6-1; 8 nucleotides agree with TRBD2. The sequences come from PBMCs, collected in a trial of ipilimumab plus nivolumab as post-transplant consolidation. CDR3: CASTPNRAGEETQYF. Here the CDR3 DNA reads TGTGCCAGCACCCCAAATCGAGCGGGGGAAGAGACCCAGTACTTC.